This T cell receptor (beta chain) was sequenced in a study of regulatory T cells in long-lasting Graves disease. As for the study in general: Over-5-year antithyroid drug use with positive TSH receptor antibodies defined persistent Graves' disease in the study.

This clonotype has a count of ten or more. Antigen unknown. Time point meaning: persistent/refractory GD, antithyroid drugs over 5 years with positive TRAb. PBMCs were the source of the RNA used for TCR sequencing. Germline V gene lookup returns CDR1 SQVTM and CDR2 ANQGSEA. Trimming removed 7 bases from V and 4 bases from J; junction bases left unmatched: 7. This CDR3 is built from 13 residues. General observations from the study: The study found lower TCR diversity in persistent Graves' patients than in newly diagnosed ones. TRBV28, TRBJ1-2 and TRBJ2-5 emerged as the favored segments in persistent disease.

To make TCR beta libraries, researchers used iRepertoire HTBI primers and Arm-PCR of CDR3 regions. Authors' methods: Taken together, the samples had around 66 TRBV and around 14 TRBJ segments identified. A single record per CDR3 protein comes from TCRdb applying MiXCR to the multiplex PCR reads. The V and J calls, along with clone size, are taken from TCRdb and not from the paper's own processing. The sample records about 470,000 distinct CDR3 sequences, roughly 20% being singletons. The V call is TRBV29-1, the J call TRBJ1-1; 9 bases are shared with TRBD1. Sequenced material: peripheral blood mononuclear cells (PBMCs), taken when the disease was refractory, from a patient treated with antithyroid drugs. The sequence came from a female donor with Graves disease. CDR3 residues: CSAQDRGGTEAFF. The CDR3 region has the DNA TGCAGCGCACAGGACAGGGGAGGCACTGAAGCTTTCTTT.